A single sample gave rise to the 27 T cell receptor beta chains below, sequenced in a study of shared clonotypes between healthy human individuals. Only in-frame clones appear in the TCRdb table, and some are missing; sequencing was by immunoSEQ multiplex PCR. The table has 780,000 or so clones, approximately 77% seen once. Input material: memory CD4+ T cells sorted from blood. As to subset: CD45RA-negative fraction. The receptor source for this set is a woman aged 25 to 39 in good health.

The chain recombines TRBV7-8 with TRBJ1-4, with D perhaps matching TRBD1 (5 bases). CDR3 length: 15 amino acids. The germline V gene has CDR1 SGHVS and CDR2 FQNEAQ. V lost 5 bases and J 8 bases, leaving 18 bases between the germline ends. DNA for the CDR3: TGTGCCAGCAGCCCGCGGACCTCCGGGGGGGAAAAACTGTTTTTT. It translates to CASSPRTSGGEKLFF.

This clone was recorded only once. This chain links TRBV7-8 with TRBJ1-5; the match to TRBD1 covers 8 bases. After removal of 2 bases from V and 4 bases from J, the junction contained 1 base not matched to a gene. This CDR3 region has 14 residues. CDR1 and CDR2 from the germline V gene are SGHVS and FQNEAQ. The CDR3, as DNA: TGTGCCAGCAGCTTACGGACAGGGAATCAGCCCCAGCATTTT. This gives the protein CASSLRTGNQPQHF.

This chain joins TRBV6-5 and TRBJ2-7; no firm D call. The V end lost 6 bases, the J end lost 5 bases, and 8 bases lay between the germline ends. The CDR3 extends over 11 amino acids. From germline, CDR1 is MNHEY and CDR2 SVGAGI. This CDR3 reads CASRISHEQYF. In nucleotides, the CDR3 is TGTGCCAGCAGAATCAGCCACGAGCAGTACTTC.

This clone has ten or more counts. The chain employs TRBV9 and TRBJ2-1; D is possibly TRBD1 (5 bases). The germline V gene encodes CDR1 SGDLS and CDR2 YYNGEE. Trimming cost V 4 bases and J 0 bases, with 17 bases left between them. This CDR3 is built from 17 residues. Here the CDR3 DNA reads TGTGCCAGCAGCAATACAGGCGTATTTAGCTCCTACAATGAGCAGTTCTTC. Residues: CASSNTGVFSSYNEQFF.

The chain recombines TRBV5-4 with TRBJ2-5, with D perhaps TRBD2 (6 bases). The CDR3 sequence is 14 residues long. V was shortened by 4 bases and J by 5 bases, with 15 bases between the two germline ends. The germline V gene has CDR1 SGHNT and CDR2 YYREEE (reference sequence). The CDR3 DNA follows: TGTGCCAGCAGCGTGGAGGGAGGATCGGAGACCCAGTACTTC. Protein sequence: CASSVEGGSETQYF.

The genes are TRBV7-9 and TRBJ2-5; D is unclear. With 5 bases removed from V and 5 bases from J, the gap between germline ends came to 9 bases. CDR3 length: 12 amino acids. From germline, CDR1 is SEHNR and CDR2 FQNEAQ (reference sequence). CDR3 residues: CASSDFGETQYF. CDR3 coding DNA: TGTGCCAGCAGCGATTTTGGGGAGACCCAGTACTTC.

The chain recombines TRBV30 with TRBJ2-1; tentatively, D is TRBD1 (8 bases). The CDR3 contains 14 residues. The V gene's germline CDR1 is GTSNPN and CDR2 SVGIG (reference sequence). V was trimmed by 4 bases and J by 5 bases, leaving 15 bases between them. In DNA, the CDR3 is TGTGCCTGGAACAACAGGGGGGGGAACAATGAGCAGTTCTTC. It is translated as CAWNNRGGNNEQFF.

This clone occurred once. The rearrangement uses TRBV28 and TRBJ2-3; D gene uncertain. The germline V gene encodes CDR1 MDHEN and CDR2 SYDVKM. The CDR3 consists of 14 residues. Deletions cut 7 bases from V and 1 base from J, with 12 bases between. The CDR3 DNA sequence: TGTGCCAGCATTGCTGGCGGACGCACAGATACGCAGTATTTT. Encoded protein: CASIAGGRTDTQYF.

V and J are TRBV29-1 and TRBJ2-1; possibly TRBD1 for D (6 bases). The CDR3 sequence is 14 residues long. V gave up 7 bases and J gave up 0 bases, with 13 bases separating them. Germline CDR1 SQVTM, CDR2 ANQGSEA. In nucleotides, the CDR3 is TGCAGCGGGGGACGAGGGGGCTCCTACAATGAGCAGTTCTTC. Encoded protein: CSGGRGGSYNEQFF.

This chain connects TRBV15 to TRBJ2-2, with a weak D call TRBD2 (5 bases). CDR1 and CDR2 (germline): LNHNV, YYDKDF (reference sequence). The V gene lost 0 bases and the J gene lost 7 bases, with 12 bases spanning the gap. This CDR3 is built from 15 residues. The DNA of the CDR3 is TGTGCCACCAGCAGAGATCCTAGCCCGGACGGGGAGCTGTTTTTT. It codes for CATSRDPSPDGELFF.

The chain has TRBV5-1 and TRBJ2-7; D possibly uses TRBD1 or TRBD2 (6 bases each). The CDR3 sequence is 17 residues long. Trimming shortened V by 0 bases and J by 0 bases, and 16 bases separated the two germline ends. Germline lookup yields CDR1 SGHRS and CDR2 YFSETQ. This CDR3 is CASSLARGRDASYEQYF. DNA of the CDR3: TGCGCCAGCAGCTTGGCTCGGGGGCGGGACGCCTCCTACGAGCAGTACTTC.

This clone occurred once. The V and J genes are TRBV5-1 and TRBJ2-2; 9 bases are shared with TRBD1. The CDR3 runs to 16 residues. J gave up 7 bases and V 0 bases, and 7 bases lay outside the gene matches. Germline loops: CDR1 SGHRS, CDR2 YFSETQ. The CDR3 region has the DNA TGCGCCAGCAGCTTGGCCGGGACAGGGCCTGGCGGGGAGCTGTTTTTT. Protein product: CASSLAGTGPGGELFF.

This clone was picked up a small number of times. J is TRBJ1-1 and V is TRBV19; D gene ambiguous. In germline, CDR1 is LNHDA, CDR2 SQIVND (reference sequence). V was trimmed by 6 bases and J by 0 bases, leaving 2 bases between them. The CDR3 loop spans 11 amino acids. CDR3 sequence reads: CASRLNTEAFF. In nucleotides, the CDR3 is TGTGCCAGTAGACTGAACACTGAAGCTTTCTTT.

This clone was detected only a few times. CDR3 DNA sequence: TGTGCCAGCAGTTTTCAGGGGGCTAGCAATCAGCCCCAGCATTTT. Translation: CASSFQGASNQPQHF. This chain joins TRBV28 and TRBJ1-5; 8 nucleotides match TRBD1. The CDR3 runs to 15 residues. The V and J ends lost 3 bases and 0 bases, in that order; junction bases with no gene match: 1. CDR1 is MDHEN, CDR2 SYDVKM, per germline.

V and J are TRBV9 and TRBJ2-3; 10 bases agree with TRBD2. Germline V lookup: CDR1 SGDLS, CDR2 YYNGEE. V was clipped by 3 bases and J by 2 bases; unmatched bases: 6. The CDR3 has 16 residues. Here the CDR3 reads CASSAHLAGVTDTQYF. CDR3 in DNA: TGTGCCAGCAGCGCCCACCTAGCGGGGGTCACAGATACGCAGTATTTT.

The V call is TRBV7-9, the J call TRBJ2-1; TRBD2 aligns across 12 bases. CDR1 and CDR2 (germline): SEHNR, FQNEAQ (reference sequence). J was trimmed by 4 bases and V by 3 bases; bases with no gene match: 7. The CDR3 totals 17 residues. The CDR3 protein is CASSFGTSGSAYNEQFF. The CDR3 DNA reads TGTGCCAGCAGCTTTGGGACTAGCGGGTCCGCATACAATGAGCAGTTCTTC.

This rearrangement joins TRBV4-1 to TRBJ1-2; perhaps TRBD1 as D (5 bases). Looked up from germline, CDR1 is MGHRA and CDR2 is YSYEKL. There are 15 residues in the CDR3. The V gene lost 3 bases and the J gene lost 4 bases, with 15 bases spanning the gap. The CDR3 loop reads CASSHPTQGSYGYTF. The DNA for the CDR3 is TGCGCCAGCAGCCACCCCACGCAGGGTAGCTATGGCTACACCTTC.

The CDR3 loop is CASRQGDTGELFF. The CDR3 DNA reads TGCGCCAGCAGGCAGGGGGACACCGGGGAGCTGTTTTTT. The chain carries TRBV5-1 and TRBJ2-2; 7 nucleotides match TRBD1. The J segment lost 3 bases and the V segment lost 5 bases, leaving 1 base of the junction unmatched. Germline CDR1 SGHRS, CDR2 YFSETQ. The CDR3 runs to 13 residues.

The chain recombines TRBV4-1 with TRBJ2-1, with 9 bases that match TRBD2. The germline V gene has CDR1 MGHRA and CDR2 YSYEKL. This CDR3 contains 16 residues. Germline trimming cut 1 base from V and 6 bases from J; bases unmatched to any gene: 7. CDR3 sequence (DNA): TGCGCCAGCAGCCAAGCCTGGTTAGCGGGGGTCAATGAGCAGTTCTTC. Its translation is CASSQAWLAGVNEQFF.

The chain employs TRBV25-1 and TRBJ2-2; no clear D. The germline V gene has CDR1 MGHDK and CDR2 SYGVNS. The CDR3 totals 16 residues. The ends were cut back, 4 bases at V and 3 bases at J, with 15 bases in the middle. In DNA form, the CDR3 reads TGTGCCAGCAGTGGAAGCTCCGTACAGTACACCGGGGAGCTGTTTTTT. Residues: CASSGSSVQYTGELFF.

The V and J genes are TRBV5-4 and TRBJ1-1; 8 nucleotides match TRBD1. Germline CDR1 SGHNT, CDR2 YYREEE (reference sequence). This CDR3 is 14 amino acids long. The J segment lost 4 bases and the V segment lost 4 bases, leaving 6 bases of the junction unmatched. The CDR3 reads CASSVITGGTEAFF. CDR3 coding DNA: TGTGCCAGCAGCGTCATTACAGGGGGCACTGAAGCTTTCTTT.

This clone appeared a single time. The chain is built from TRBV7-9 and TRBJ1-1, with 10 bases fitting TRBD1. Germline CDR1 reads SEHNR; CDR2 reads FQNEAQ (reference sequence). CDR3 length: 15 amino acids. Germline trimming cut 7 bases from V and 1 base from J; bases unmatched to any gene: 6. The CDR3 here is CASTPGQGRNTEAFF. CDR3 sequence (DNA): TGTGCCAGCACCCCGGGACAGGGGAGGAACACTGAAGCTTTCTTT.

This clone has a handful of counts. The chain recombines TRBV11-3 with TRBJ2-1, with 13 bases that match TRBD2. Germline V lookup: CDR1 SGHNT, CDR2 YENEEA. CDR3 length: 14 residues. The V segment lost 5 bases and the J segment 10 bases; nucleotides outside the gene matches: 5. The CDR3 loop reads CASSQRTSGSEQFF. The CDR3 DNA follows: TGTGCCAGCAGCCAACGGACTAGCGGGAGCGAGCAGTTCTTC.

This clone was counted only a few times. The chain recombines TRBV5-6 with TRBJ2-1; D gene uncertain. Germline CDR1 and CDR2: SGHDT and YYEEEE. The CDR3 contains 13 residues. The V end lost 0 bases, the J end lost 9 bases, and 10 bases lay between the germline ends. CDR3 nucleotide sequence: TGTGCCAGCAGCTTGGCATCGGTGAGTGAGCAGTTCTTC. Protein product: CASSLASVSEQFF. The variable domain in full, with the rest retrieved from reference TRBV5-6 and TRBJ2-1, is DAGVTQSPTHLIKTRGQQVTLRCSPKSGHDTVSWYQQALGQGPQFIFQYYEEEERQRGNFPDRFSGHQFPNYSSELNVNALLLGDSALYLCASSLASVSEQFFGPGTRLTVL.

This chain connects TRBV11-2 to TRBJ2-1; D unresolved. CDR1 SGHAT and CDR2 FQNNGV come from the germline V gene. V gave up 3 bases and J gave up 4 bases, with 4 bases separating them. The CDR3 extends over 12 amino acids. The DNA of the CDR3 is TGTGCCAGCAGCTTCCAGTACAATGAGCAGTTCTTC. This gives the protein CASSFQYNEQFF.

This chain joins TRBV5-4 and TRBJ1-2; D is unresolved. Trimming left V 0 bases short and J 4 bases short, with 10 bases between. The CDR3 is 14 residues long. The germline gives CDR1 SGHNT, CDR2 YYREEE (reference sequence). CDR3 DNA sequence: TGTGCCAGCAGCTTGGCTGTAGTCCCCTATGGCTACACCTTC. Translated: CASSLAVVPYGYTF. Drawing the rest from reference TRBV5-4 and TRBJ1-2, the complete variable domain is ETGVTQSPTHLIKTRGQQVTLRCSSQSGHNTVSWYQQALGQGPQFIFQYYREEENGRGNFPPRFSGLQFPNYSSELNVNALELDDSALYLCASSLAVVPYGYTFGSGTRLTVV.

This chain links TRBV27 with TRBJ1-1, with 7 bases fitting TRBD1. Germline loops: CDR1 MNHEY, CDR2 SMNVEV (reference sequence). The CDR3 covers 16 residues. V lost 4 bases, J lost 1 base, and 9 bases stayed unmatched. The CDR3 sequence is CASSSQTGTANTEAFF. DNA for the CDR3: TGTGCCAGCAGTTCCCAGACCGGGACAGCGAACACTGAAGCTTTCTTT.